Presented here are 25 T cell receptor beta chains from one specimen sequenced in a study of shared T cell receptors in the human thymus. Here immunoSEQ multiplex PCR was the method, and the copy in TCRdb shows in-frame clones only, minus some. This table has roughly 550,000 clones, approximately 80% appearing once. Another study also made use of these data, one on human thymus T cells.

The material sequenced was thymocytes. Source of these receptors: a boy younger than two with a congenital heart defect.

The chain links TRBV28 to TRBJ2-7, with TRBD1 identical over 9 bases. The V gene's germline CDR1 is MDHEN and CDR2 SYDVKM. CDR3 length: 14 amino acids. The V segment lost 5 bases and the J segment 6 bases; nucleotides outside the gene matches: 8. This CDR3 is CASSPYKQGAEQYF. In nucleotides, the CDR3 is TGTGCCAGCAGTCCATACAAACAGGGGGCCGAGCAGTACTTC.

In DNA form, the CDR3 reads TGTGCCAGCAGCTTAAAAGCACGGCGGGGCTCCTACGAGCAGTACTTC. Its translation: CASSLKARRGSYEQYF. This chain joins TRBV7-2 and TRBJ2-7; possible D gene TRBD2, 6 bases. The germline V gene encodes CDR1 SGHTA and CDR2 FQGNSA. The CDR3 contains 16 residues. V lost 2 bases to trimming and J lost 0 bases, with 14 bases between them.

The J gene is TRBJ1-1, the V gene TRBV28; weak D call: TRBD1 (6 bases). Trimming took 6 bases from V and 0 from J, leaving 17 bases between them. Germline values: CDR1 MDHEN, CDR2 SYDVKM. This CDR3 is 16 amino acids long. In DNA, the CDR3 is TGTGCCAGCAGCCCCCATAGAGGGGGGGTGAACACTGAAGCTTTCTTT. Translated: CASSPHRGGVNTEAFF.

The rearrangement joins TRBV29-1 to TRBJ2-3, with 11 nucleotides matching TRBD2. CDR1 and CDR2 from the germline V gene are SQVTM and ANQGSEA. The trim removed 5 bases at V and 1 base at J, leaving 5 bases unmatched. The CDR3 extends over 15 amino acids. Here the CDR3 DNA reads TGCAGCGTTTGCGGGACTAGCGGAGGCACAGATACGCAGTATTTT. It specifies CSVCGTSGGTDTQYF.

V usage is TRBV7-8 and J usage is TRBJ1-5; D is unresolved. Germline CDR1 SGHVS, CDR2 FQNEAQ. The CDR3 is made up of 16 amino acids. V lost 5 bases to trimming and J lost 1 base, with 15 bases between them. Here the CDR3 reads CASSTQYLWSNQPQHF. CDR3 bases: TGTGCCAGCAGCACCCAGTACCTTTGGAGCAATCAGCCCCAGCATTTT.

The J gene is TRBJ2-7, the V gene TRBV5-6, with D perhaps matching TRBD2 (6 bases). Germline assignment: CDR1 SGHDT and CDR2 YYEEEE. V shed 2 bases and J shed 2 bases, with 14 bases lying between them. CDR3 size: 15 residues. The CDR3 nucleotides are TGTGCCAGCAGCTTAGGGCGGGATGCGGCCTACGAGCAGTACTTC. Protein sequence: CASSLGRDAAYEQYF.

V usage is TRBV11-2 and J usage is TRBJ2-3; 11 nucleotides agree with TRBD2. The germline CDR1 and CDR2 sequences are SGHAT and FQNNGV. The J segment lost 4 bases and the V segment lost 4 bases, leaving 7 bases of the junction unmatched. The length of the CDR3 is 16 residues. The CDR3 loop is CASSSQTSGIPDTQYF. The CDR3 bases are TGTGCCAGCAGCTCCCAGACTAGCGGGATTCCAGATACGCAGTATTTT. Based on the CDR3 plus reference TRBV11-2 and TRBJ2-3, the full variable domain is EAGVAQSPRYKIIEKRQSVAFWCNPISGHATLYWYQQILGQGPKLLIQFQNNGVVDDSQLPKDRFSAERLKGVDSTLKIQPAKLEDSAVYLCASSSQTSGIPDTQYFGPGTRLTVL.

The chain employs TRBV5-8 and TRBJ2-5; D is possibly TRBD2 (5 bases). The V gene's germline CDR1 is SGHTS and CDR2 YDEGEE. The CDR3 contains 17 residues. The V end lost 10 bases, the J end lost 2 bases, and 27 bases lay between the germline ends. Here the CDR3 reads CASARSFGSTFQETQYF. The CDR3 DNA sequence: TGTGCCTCAGCGCGATCCTTTGGGAGCACCTTTCAAGAGACCCAGTACTTC.

The chain combines TRBV28 with TRBJ1-4; 10 bases align to TRBD1. This CDR3 is 16 amino acids long. Germline lookup yields CDR1 MDHEN and CDR2 SYDVKM. V shed 5 bases, J shed 3 bases, and the junction held 6 bases outside the gene matches. The DNA for the CDR3 is TGTGCCAGCAGTCTCAGGGACAGGGGCGCTAATGAAAAACTGTTTTTT. Translated, it gives CASSLRDRGANEKLFF.

The sample holds one count of this clone. V usage is TRBV11-3 and J usage is TRBJ2-2; 7 bases are shared with TRBD2. Germline V CDR1 and CDR2: SGHNT, YENEEA. The CDR3 is made up of 16 amino acids. The trim removed 3 bases at V and 3 bases at J, leaving 7 bases unmatched. The CDR3 DNA reads as TGTGCCAGCAGCTTTGTAGGGAGGGCCGACACCGGGGAGCTGTTTTTT. Translation: CASSFVGRADTGELFF.

The rearrangement uses TRBV29-1 and TRBJ2-3, with D perhaps matching TRBD2 (6 bases). V gave up 8 bases and J gave up 2 bases, with 11 bases separating them. The CDR3 spans 12 residues. Germline V gene lookup returns CDR1 SQVTM and CDR2 ANQGSEA. The chain's CDR3 is CSLGLTTDTQYF. The DNA for the CDR3 is TGCAGCTTGGGACTTACCACAGATACGCAGTATTTT.

This chain joins TRBV28 and TRBJ2-7; no clear D. This CDR3 spans 14 amino acids. V was cut by 0 bases and J by 7 bases, with 13 bases left in between. CDR1 is MDHEN, CDR2 SYDVKM, per germline. In nucleotides, the CDR3 is TGTGCCAGCAGTTTATGGATAACTGTTGTAGAGCAGTACTTC. Its translation: CASSLWITVVEQYF.

The V and J genes are TRBV15 and TRBJ2-7; unclear D gene. Germline V gives CDR1 LNHNV, CDR2 YYDKDF (reference sequence). This CDR3 has 14 amino acids. V was shortened by 2 bases and J by 3 bases, with 11 bases between the two germline ends. CDR3 in DNA: TGTGCCACCAGCAGAATGCGGATGGACTACGAGCAGTACTTC. Amino acid sequence: CATSRMRMDYEQYF.

The V call is TRBV20-1, the J call TRBJ2-3; D is unclear. The germline V gene has CDR1 DFQATT and CDR2 SNEGSKA (reference sequence). The CDR3 runs to 11 residues. The CDR3 DNA reads TGCAGCGGGTGTAGCACAGATACGCAGTATTTT. Its protein is CSGCSTDTQYF.

V gene TRBV30 combines with J gene TRBJ2-4; TRBD2 aligns across 8 bases. J was trimmed by 0 bases and V by 7 bases; bases with no gene match: 8. The CDR3 is 15 amino acids. Germline values: CDR1 GTSNPN, CDR2 SVGIG (reference sequence). In DNA form, the CDR3 reads TGTGCCTCCCTAGGAGCGGGAGAAGCCAAAAACATTCAGTACTTC. Translating it yields CASLGAGEAKNIQYF.

The chain is built from TRBV13 and TRBJ2-1, with 12 nucleotides matching TRBD2. Germline values: CDR1 PRHDT, CDR2 FYEKMQ (reference sequence). V lost 0 bases, J lost 4 bases, and 13 bases stayed unmatched. The CDR3 consists of 20 residues. For the CDR3, the DNA is TGTGCCAGCAGCTTAGGCCAAAAACTAGCGGGAGGACCAAGTTACAATGAGCAGTTCTTC. Residues: CASSLGQKLAGGPSYNEQFF.

This chain connects TRBV11-2 to TRBJ2-3; 12 bases fit TRBD2. V shed 2 bases and J 5 bases; nucleotides not matched to a gene: 5. The CDR3 consists of 16 residues. From germline, CDR1 is SGHAT and CDR2 FQNNGV. The CDR3: CASSLMRTSGKDTQYF. The CDR3 bases are TGTGCCAGCAGCTTAATGCGGACTAGCGGGAAAGATACGCAGTATTTT. Variable domain in full (rest from reference TRBV11-2 and TRBJ2-3): EAGVAQSPRYKIIEKRQSVAFWCNPISGHATLYWYQQILGQGPKLLIQFQNNGVVDDSQLPKDRFSAERLKGVDSTLKIQPAKLEDSAVYLCASSLMRTSGKDTQYFGPGTRLTVL.

The count of this clone is one. The rearrangement uses TRBV4-1 and TRBJ2-2, with D maybe TRBD1 (6 bases). V was trimmed by 3 bases and J by 6 bases, leaving 26 bases between them. Germline CDR1 is MGHRA and CDR2 is YSYEKL. The CDR3 is 19 amino acids. The CDR3 loop reads CASSHNLVPGERSAGELFF. The CDR3 nucleotides read TGCGCCAGCAGCCACAACTTAGTTCCAGGGGAAAGGTCTGCCGGGGAGCTGTTTTTT.

The sample holds a few counts of this clone. The chain has TRBV6-6 and TRBJ2-5; D gene ambiguous. The end of the DNA aligns better with TRBJ2-7, so the J call may be wrong. This CDR3 is 12 amino acids long. Germline-derived CDR1 and CDR2 are MNHNY and SVGAGI (reference sequence). CDR3 sequence: CASATPSYEQYF. CDR3 nucleotides: TGTGCCAGCGCGACACCCTCCTACGAGCAGTACTTC.

The genes are TRBV28 and TRBJ1-5; possibly TRBD1 for D (6 bases). The V gene lost 6 bases and the J gene lost 2 bases, with 14 bases spanning the gap. This CDR3 contains 15 residues. Looked up from germline, CDR1 is MDHEN and CDR2 is SYDVKM. As DNA, the CDR3 is TGTGCCAGCAGCTCCTGGGGGGGCGGCAATCAGCCCCAGCATTTT. Translated, it gives CASSSWGGGNQPQHF.

This clone was picked up a small number of times. This chain connects TRBV5-6 to TRBJ2-3; TRBD2 matches at 10 bases. The V gene's germline CDR1 is SGHDT and CDR2 YYEEEE. The CDR3 contains 18 residues. The junction had 15 bases not matched to a gene; V was cut back by 6 bases and J by 2 bases. The CDR3 here is CASTRGDGTSETTDTQYF. The CDR3 DNA reads as TGTGCCAGCACCCGCGGGGACGGGACTAGCGAAACCACAGATACGCAGTATTTT.

The chain is built from TRBV6-1 and TRBJ2-7, with 11 bases matching TRBD2. With V trimmed by 9 bases and J by 2 bases, 9 bases remained unmatched. This CDR3 is 15 amino acids long. Germline V gene sequence: CDR1 MNHNS, CDR2 SASEGT. The CDR3 DNA follows: TGTGCCAGTAATATGACTAGCGGGACCCCCTACGAGCAGTACTTC. Its translation: CASNMTSGTPYEQYF.

This clone has a handful of counts. The chain has TRBV29-1 and TRBJ1-1, with 9 bases identical to TRBD1. V shed 7 bases and J 2 bases; nucleotides not matched to a gene: 11. Germline CDR1 SQVTM, CDR2 ANQGSEA. This CDR3 spans 15 amino acids. CDR3 residues: CSGAEGTGPNTEAFF. In nucleotides, the CDR3 is TGCAGCGGTGCCGAAGGGACAGGGCCCAACACTGAAGCTTTCTTT.

This clone has a single count. This chain uses TRBV2 with TRBJ2-7, with 9 bases that match TRBD1. This CDR3 comprises 16 residues. J was trimmed by 2 bases and V by 5 bases; bases with no gene match: 10. CDR1 is SNHLY and CDR2 is FYNNEI in the germline V gene. CDR3 region: CASSYAGDRETYEQYF. The CDR3 DNA follows: TGTGCCAGCAGTTACGCCGGGGACAGGGAGACCTACGAGCAGTACTTC.

The J gene is TRBJ2-7, the V gene TRBV4-1, with D maybe TRBD1 (5 bases). V was cut by 2 bases and J by 5 bases, with 16 bases left in between. Germline V gene data show CDR1 as MGHRA and CDR2 as YSYEKL. The CDR3 is made up of 15 amino acids. The CDR3 loop is CASSQYRSYRDEQYF. CDR3 sequence (DNA): TGCGCCAGCAGCCAATACAGGAGCTATCGCGACGAGCAGTACTTC.